The rows below give T cell receptor beta chains drawn from one sample of a study of blood T cell repertoires in COVID-19. TCRdb's table, derived via immunoSEQ multiplex PCR, lists solely in-frame clones and lacks some. The data show fewer than 200,000 clones, 60% to 85% seen once. Sequencing was done on a sample of peripheral blood. These receptors were obtained from a man between 70 and 80 years old with acute or convalescent COVID-19. CDR3s include the opening cysteine and the closing phenylalanine or tryptophan. The D gene is left open where the match is weak. Clone size, where shown, is once, few, many, or a class for clones that have expanded.

D: .; J: TRBJ2-2; V: TRBV5-5; size: .; CDR3: CASSFGIYNTGELFF; DNA: TGTGCCAGCAGCTTCGGGATTTACAACACCGGGGAGCTGTTTTTT
D: TRBD1; J: TRBJ2-7; V: TRBV5-1; size: .; CDR3: CASSFATGSHEQYF; DNA: TGCGCCAGCAGCTTCGCGACAGGGTCGCACGAGCAGTACTTC
D: .; J: TRBJ2-7; V: TRBV11-2; size: many; CDR3: CASSRGAGAGEQYF; DNA: TGTGCCAGCAGCCGGGGGGCGGGAGCTGGTGAGCAGTACTTC
D: TRBD2; J: TRBJ2-3; V: TRBV28; size: .; CDR3: CASSLAPRLAGLADTQYF; DNA: TGTGCCAGCAGTTTAGCCCCCCGACTAGCGGGACTGGCAGATACGCAGTATTTT
D: TRBD1; J: TRBJ2-1; V: TRBV7-3; size: few; CDR3: CASSPGLGQEGQFF; DNA: TGTGCCAGCAGCCCAGGACTGGGACAGGAAGGGCAGTTCTTC
D: .; J: TRBJ1-2; V: TRBV6-5; size: .; CDR3: CASSYPAGGYTF; DNA: TGTGCCAGCAGTTACCCGGCGGGTGGCTACACCTTC
D: TRBD1; J: TRBJ1-2; V: TRBV10-3; size: .; CDR3: CAISLRTGDYGYTF; DNA: TGTGCCATCAGTCTACGGACAGGGGACTATGGCTACACCTTC
D: TRBD1; J: TRBJ2-7; V: TRBV5-4; size: .; CDR3: CASSPRTGIYEQYF; DNA: TGTGCCAGCAGCCCCAGGACAGGGATCTACGAGCAGTACTTC
D: TRBD2; J: TRBJ2-1; V: TRBV19; size: .; CDR3: CASSIVLSGGDNEQFF; DNA: TGTGCCAGTAGTATAGTCCTCAGCGGGGGGGACAATGAGCAGTTCTTC
D: .; J: TRBJ1-2; V: TRBV10-1; size: .; CDR3: CASSEDISYGYTF; DNA: TGCGCCAGCAGTGAGGACATCTCCTATGGCTACACCTTC
D: .; J: TRBJ2-2; V: TRBV6-2/TRBV6-3; size: .; CDR3: CASSSGGPGELFF; DNA: TGTGCCAGCAGTTCCGGGGGGCCCGGGGAGCTGTTTTTT
D: .; J: TRBJ1-2; V: TRBV4-1; size: .; CDR3: CASSQGNDGFYGYTF; DNA: TGCGCCAGCAGCCAAGGCAACGACGGGTTCTATGGCTACACCTTC
D: TRBD2; J: TRBJ2-7; V: TRBV30; size: few; CDR3: CAGGLAGVEQYF; DNA: TGTGCCGGGGGACTAGCGGGAGTCGAGCAGTACTTC
D: .; J: TRBJ1-1; V: TRBV3-1/TRBV3-2; size: few; CDR3: CASSQDLRRGTEAFF; DNA: TGTGCCAGCAGCCAAGATTTGCGGCGAGGGACTGAAGCTTTCTTT
D: TRBD1; J: TRBJ1-2; V: TRBV7-2; size: few; CDR3: CASSRDRGASRYGYTF; DNA: TGTGCCAGCAGTCGGGACAGGGGCGCATCCCGCTATGGCTACACCTTC
D: .; J: TRBJ2-3; V: TRBV20-1; size: .; CDR3: CSASQEGGSTDTQYF; DNA: TGCAGTGCTAGTCAGGAGGGCGGTAGCACAGATACGCAGTATTTT
D: .; J: TRBJ2-5; V: TRBV5-5; size: few; CDR3: CASSLAGGETQYF; DNA: TGTGCCAGCAGCTTGGCCGGAGGAGAGACCCAGTACTTC
D: TRBD1; J: TRBJ1-2; V: TRBV29-1; size: .; CDR3: CSVTGQGKGGYTF; DNA: TGCAGCGTGACGGGACAGGGGAAAGGTGGCTACACCTTC
D: TRBD2; J: TRBJ2-1; V: TRBV11-3; size: .; CDR3: CASSLGLAGGAYNEQFF; DNA: TGTGCCAGCAGCTTAGGCCTAGCGGGGGGGGCCTACAATGAGCAGTTCTTC
D: TRBD2; J: TRBJ2-7; V: TRBV2; size: .; CDR3: CASNGASGSPYEQYF; DNA: TGTGCCAGCAATGGCGCTAGCGGGAGTCCCTACGAGCAGTACTTC
D: TRBD2; J: TRBJ2-7; V: TRBV5-1; size: .; CDR3: CASSSTSISYEQYF; DNA: TGCGCCAGCAGCTCGACTAGCATCTCCTACGAGCAGTACTTC
D: .; J: TRBJ2-1; V: TRBV6-4; size: .; CDR3: CASSEWPGNEQFF; DNA: TGTGCCAGCAGTGAGTGGCCAGGGAATGAGCAGTTCTTC
D: .; J: TRBJ1-3; V: TRBV12-3/TRBV12-4; size: .; CDR3: CASSSQGLNTIYF; DNA: TGTGCCAGCAGTTCTCAAGGACTAAACACCATATATTTT
D: TRBD2; J: TRBJ2-1; V: TRBV11-3; size: .; CDR3: CASSLSGGAYNEQFF; DNA: TGTGCCAGCAGCCTTAGCGGGGGGGCCTACAATGAGCAGTTCTTC
D: TRBD2; J: TRBJ2-7; V: TRBV4-2; size: .; CDR3: CASSQEASGRAAFEQYF; DNA: TGTGCCAGCAGCCAAGAAGCTAGCGGGAGGGCCGCTTTCGAGCAGTACTTC
D: .; J: TRBJ1-4; V: TRBV6-5; size: .; CDR3: CASSYSGRGEKLFF; DNA: TGTGCCAGCAGTTACTCAGGTCGAGGAGAAAAACTGTTTTTT
D: TRBD1; J: TRBJ1-1; V: TRBV5-1; size: .; CDR3: CASSLVGTGYTEAFF; DNA: TGCGCCAGCAGCTTGGTCGGGACAGGTTATACTGAAGCTTTCTTT
D: TRBD1; J: TRBJ1-2; V: TRBV11-2; size: .; CDR3: CASSLATGGYGYTF; DNA: TGTGCCAGCAGCTTAGCGACAGGGGGCTATGGCTACACCTTC
D: TRBD2; J: TRBJ2-1; V: TRBV7-2; size: .; CDR3: CASSSGTSGDNEQFF; DNA: TGTGCCAGCAGCTCCGGGACTAGCGGGGACAATGAGCAGTTCTTC
D: TRBD1; J: TRBJ1-5; V: TRBV30; size: once; CDR3: CAWSVGQVYQPQHF; DNA: TGTGCCTGGAGTGTTGGACAGGTCTATCAGCCCCAGCATTTT
D: .; J: TRBJ2-2; V: TRBV14; size: .; CDR3: CASSRQSNTGELFF; DNA: TGTGCCAGCAGCCGACAGAGTAACACCGGGGAGCTGTTTTTT
D: TRBD2; J: TRBJ2-3; V: TRBV20-1; size: .; CDR3: CSASLAGVSTDTQYF; DNA: TGCAGTGCTAGTTTAGCGGGGGTAAGCACAGATACGCAGTATTTT
D: TRBD2; J: TRBJ2-1; V: TRBV14; size: .; CDR3: CASSQSLAGMGEQFF; DNA: TGTGCCAGCAGCCAGTCCCTAGCGGGAATGGGTGAGCAGTTCTTC
D: .; J: TRBJ1-1; V: TRBV5-4; size: .; CDR3: CASSLARDGAAFF; DNA: TGTGCCAGCAGCTTGGCCAGGGATGGTGCAGCTTTCTTT
D: .; J: TRBJ1-4; V: TRBV3-1/TRBV3-2; size: .; CDR3: CASSPRRLRVNRAPNEKLFF; DNA: TGTGCCAGCAGCCCCCGAAGACTGAGGGTGAACAGGGCTCCTAATGAAAAACTGTTTTTT
D: TRBD1; J: TRBJ1-2; V: TRBV28; size: .; CDR3: CASSPWDRGLYGYTF; DNA: TGTGCCAGCAGTCCGTGGGACAGGGGATTATATGGCTACACCTTC
D: .; J: TRBJ1-3; V: TRBV19; size: .; CDR3: CASSIDKAGTSSGNTIYF; DNA: TGTGCCAGTAGTATAGATAAAGCCGGAACTAGCTCTGGAAACACCATATATTTT
D: .; J: TRBJ1-6; V: TRBV28; size: .; CDR3: CASRLTGKPLHF; DNA: TGTGCCAGCAGATTAACAGGGAAGCCCCTCCACTTT
D: TRBD1; J: TRBJ1-3; V: TRBV3-1/TRBV3-2; size: many; CDR3: CASSQDWTGGNTIYF; DNA: TGTGCCAGCAGCCAAGATTGGACAGGAGGAAACACCATATATTTT
D: TRBD2; J: TRBJ2-1; V: TRBV18; size: few; CDR3: CASSYSGRDFYNEQFF; DNA: TGTGCCAGCTCATATAGCGGGAGGGACTTCTACAATGAGCAGTTCTTC
D: TRBD1; J: TRBJ1-6; V: TRBV7-2; size: .; CDR3: CASSRDSRTYNSPLHF; DNA: TGTGCCAGCAGCCGGGACAGCCGGACCTATAATTCACCCCTCCACTTT
D: .; J: TRBJ2-1; V: TRBV4-2; size: .; CDR3: CASSQDTVRTPGDEQFF; DNA: TGTGCCAGCAGCCAAGATACAGTCAGGACCCCGGGGGATGAGCAGTTCTTC
D: TRBD1; J: TRBJ2-2; V: TRBV19; size: .; CDR3: CASSARNRDRGSHHQSNTGELFF; DNA: TGTGCCAGTAGTGCCCGAAACCGGGACAGGGGCTCGCACCATCAATCGAACACCGGGGAGCTGTTTTTT
D: TRBD2; J: TRBJ2-7; V: TRBV9; size: .; CDR3: CASSGGWTSGLDEQYF; DNA: TGTGCCAGCAGTGGGGGTTGGACTAGCGGGTTAGACGAGCAGTACTTC
D: TRBD1; J: TRBJ1-4; V: TRBV2; size: .; CDR3: CASRSRTGNLNEKLFF; DNA: TGTGCCAGCAGGTCCAGGACAGGCAACCTTAATGAAAAACTGTTTTTT
D: TRBD1; J: TRBJ1-2; V: TRBV29-1; size: .; CDR3: CSVVWGQAGNGYTF; DNA: TGCAGCGTTGTATGGGGACAGGCGGGAAATGGCTACACCTTC
D: .; J: TRBJ1-1; V: TRBV28; size: .; CDR3: CASNKGGVNTEAFF; DNA: TGTGCCAGCAACAAGGGGGGGGTGAACACTGAAGCTTTCTTT
D: TRBD2; J: TRBJ2-1; V: TRBV27; size: .; CDR3: CASSLGTSGLSAFSYNEQFF; DNA: TGTGCCAGCAGTTTGGGGACTAGCGGACTCTCCGCGTTCTCCTACAATGAGCAGTTCTTC
D: .; J: TRBJ1-6; V: TRBV25-1; size: .; CDR3: CASSSTAYNSPLHF; DNA: TGTGCCAGCAGTTCGACAGCCTATAATTCACCCCTCCACTTT
D: TRBD2; J: TRBJ2-1; V: TRBV24-1; size: .; CDR3: CATSDWSGDQFF; DNA: TGTGCCACCAGTGATTGGAGCGGGGATCAGTTCTTC
D: .; J: TRBJ2-7; V: TRBV4-3; size: .; CDR3: CASSHREGAAYEQYF; DNA: TGCGCCAGCAGCCACCGGGAGGGGGCCGCCTACGAGCAGTACTTC
D: .; J: TRBJ1-1; V: TRBV7-9; size: few; CDR3: CASSKTGSTEAFF; DNA: TGTGCCAGCAGTAAAACAGGGAGCACTGAAGCTTTCTTT
D: TRBD2; J: TRBJ2-5; V: TRBV9; size: .; CDR3: CASSVEASGSETQYF; DNA: TGTGCCAGCAGCGTAGAGGCGAGCGGGAGTGAGACCCAGTACTTC